The present TCR beta chain was sequenced within a study of T cell responses to AZD1222 COVID-19 vaccine. Measured with immunoSEQ multiplex PCR; TCRdb has only the in-frame clones, and not every one. This sample has about 160,000 clones, with about 90% found just once. As regards this clone: Its antigen remains unknown.

Germline-derived CDR1 and CDR2 are WNHNN and SYGVQD (reference sequence). This CDR3 has 15 residues. Germline trimming cut 3 bases from V and 2 bases from J; bases unmatched to any gene: 4. General study results and limits: Spike-specific TCR breadth and depth both grew after two AZD1222 doses. In the spike-specific TCR repertoire, nearly half reportedly target unmutated variant regions. Only six AZD1222 recipients tested seropositive at baseline.

This chain uses TRBV10-1 with TRBJ2-7; 10 nucleotides match TRBD2. The sample consisted of peripheral blood, taken on day 0 of AZD1222 vaccination. The receptor comes from an adult in good health. The CDR3 sequence is CASSEKREGTYEQYF. CDR3 bases: TGCGCCAGCAGTGAAAAGCGGGAGGGGACCTACGAGCAGTACTTC.